This TCR beta chain was obtained from a study of a mutant IDH1 vaccine in newly diagnosed glioma. As for the study in general: Onset of vaccination occurred 4-6 weeks following radiotherapy alone, or with temozolomide cycles. Beforehand, treatment had been radiotherapy, temozolomide, or both; the majority received both. The treated population exhibited a male proportion of about 62%, a female proportion of roughly 40%, and a mean age of about 40 years.

Specified time point: week 47, end of study. Every vaccine dose comprised 300 ug of mutant IDH1 20-mer peptide plus topical imiquimod. In regard to this clone: Antigen: not known.

Germline loops: CDR1 MRHNA, CDR2 SNTAGT. The CDR3 length is 14 residues. V dropped 5 bases and J dropped 2 bases, with 10 bases sitting between them. Sequencing was performed with immunoSEQ multiplex PCR; in TCRdb, only in-frame clones are kept and a portion is missing. The sample contains approximately 32,000 clones, approximately 90% of which appear only once. This receptor was identified in a man in his forties or fifties with glioma. Specimen: PBMCs, collected from a glioma patient whose treatment included an IDH1 peptide vaccine. The V call is TRBV6-4, the J call TRBJ1-3, with a tentative D call TRBD1 (6 bases). Here the CDR3 DNA reads TGTGCCAGCAGTCCGCCAGGGGCTGGAAACACCATATATTTT. It specifies CASSPPGAGNTIYF.